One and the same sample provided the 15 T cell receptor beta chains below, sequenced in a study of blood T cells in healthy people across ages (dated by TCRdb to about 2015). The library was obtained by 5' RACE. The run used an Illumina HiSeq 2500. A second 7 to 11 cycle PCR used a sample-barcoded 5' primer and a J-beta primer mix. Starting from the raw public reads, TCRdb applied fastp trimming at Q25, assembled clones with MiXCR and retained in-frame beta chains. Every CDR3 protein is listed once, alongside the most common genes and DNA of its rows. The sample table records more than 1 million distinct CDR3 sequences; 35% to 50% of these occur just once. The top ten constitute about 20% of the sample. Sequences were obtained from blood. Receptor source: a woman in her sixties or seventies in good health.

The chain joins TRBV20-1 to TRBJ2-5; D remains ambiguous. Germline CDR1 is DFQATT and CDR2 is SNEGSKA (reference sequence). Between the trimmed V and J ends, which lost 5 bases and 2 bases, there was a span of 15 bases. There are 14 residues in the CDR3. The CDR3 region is CSAVRWQLQETQYF. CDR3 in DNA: TGCAGTGCTGTACGATGGCAACTTCAAGAGACCCAGTACTTC.

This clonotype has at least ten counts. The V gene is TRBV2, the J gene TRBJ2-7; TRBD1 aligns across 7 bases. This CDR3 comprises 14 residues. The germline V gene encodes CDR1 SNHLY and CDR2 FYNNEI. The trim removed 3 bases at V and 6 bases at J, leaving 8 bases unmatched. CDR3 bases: TGTGCCAGCAGTGACGGGGACAGCATTCTCGAGCAGTACTTC. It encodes CASSDGDSILEQYF.

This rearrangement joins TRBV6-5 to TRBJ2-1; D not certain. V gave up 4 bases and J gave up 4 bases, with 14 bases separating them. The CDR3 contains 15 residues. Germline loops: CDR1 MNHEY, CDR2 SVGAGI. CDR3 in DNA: TGTGCCAGCAGTTCTCGCGAACCCGCTTACAATGAGCAGTTCTTC. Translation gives CASSSREPAYNEQFF.

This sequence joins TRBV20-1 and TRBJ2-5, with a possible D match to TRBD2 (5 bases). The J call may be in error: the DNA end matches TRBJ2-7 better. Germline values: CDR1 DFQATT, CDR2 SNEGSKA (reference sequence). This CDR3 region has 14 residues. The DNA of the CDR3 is TGCAGTGCTAGAACCCCCGGACTTGCCTACGAGCAGTACTTC. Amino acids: CSARTPGLAYEQYF.

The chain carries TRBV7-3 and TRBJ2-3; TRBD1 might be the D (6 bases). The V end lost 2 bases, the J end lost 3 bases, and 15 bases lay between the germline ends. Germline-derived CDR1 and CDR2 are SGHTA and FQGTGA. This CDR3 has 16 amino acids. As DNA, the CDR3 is TGTGCCAGCAGCTTATTGGGCAGGGGCTCAACAGATACGCAGTATTTT. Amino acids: CASSLLGRGSTDTQYF.

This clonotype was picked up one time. In DNA, the CDR3 is TGTGCCAGCAGCTCCGACAGGGGGTCCAACTATGGCTACACCTTC. Translating it yields CASSSDRGSNYGYTF. The chain uses TRBV7-9 and TRBJ1-2, with 9 bases fitting TRBD1. With V trimmed by 4 bases and J by 2 bases, 5 bases remained unmatched. Per germline, CDR1 SEHNR and CDR2 FQNEAQ (reference sequence). The CDR3 runs 15 residues. The full variable domain, rest sourced from reference TRBV7-9 and TRBJ1-2, is DTGVSQNPRHKITKRGQNVTFRCDPISEHNRLYWYRQTLGQGPEFLTYFQNEAQLEKSRLLSDRFSAERPKGSFSTLEIQRTEQGDSAMYLCASSSDRGSNYGYTFGSGTRLTVV.

The CDR3 protein is CASRKDTYNEQFF. CDR3 nucleotide sequence: TGCGCCAGCAGAAAGGACACGTACAATGAGCAGTTCTTC. The chain links TRBV5-1 to TRBJ2-1, with D possibly being TRBD1 (5 bases). This CDR3 is 13 amino acids long. V was clipped by 5 bases and J by 4 bases, with 10 bases between them. Per germline, CDR1 SGHRS and CDR2 YFSETQ.

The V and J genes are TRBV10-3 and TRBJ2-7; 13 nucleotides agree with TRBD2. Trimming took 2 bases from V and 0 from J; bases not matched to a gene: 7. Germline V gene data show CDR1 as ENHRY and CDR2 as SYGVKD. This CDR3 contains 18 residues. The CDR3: CAISEPGTSGKSSYEQYF. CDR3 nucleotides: TGTGCCATCAGTGAGCCCGGGACTAGCGGGAAGAGCTCCTACGAGCAGTACTTC.

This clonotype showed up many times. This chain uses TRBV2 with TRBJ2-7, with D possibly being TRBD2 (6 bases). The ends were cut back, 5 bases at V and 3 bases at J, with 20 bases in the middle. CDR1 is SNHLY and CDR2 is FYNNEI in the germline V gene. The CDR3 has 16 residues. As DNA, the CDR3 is TGTGCCAGCAGTTCCTCCGCGGGACCACCAGACTACGAGCAGTACTTC. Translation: CASSSSAGPPDYEQYF. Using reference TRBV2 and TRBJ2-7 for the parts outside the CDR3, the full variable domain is EPEVTQTPSHQVTQMGQEVILRCVPISNHLYFYWYRQILGQKVEFLVSFYNNEISEKSEIFDDQFSVERPDGSNFTLKIRSTKLEDSAMYFCASSSSAGPPDYEQYFGPGTRLTVT.

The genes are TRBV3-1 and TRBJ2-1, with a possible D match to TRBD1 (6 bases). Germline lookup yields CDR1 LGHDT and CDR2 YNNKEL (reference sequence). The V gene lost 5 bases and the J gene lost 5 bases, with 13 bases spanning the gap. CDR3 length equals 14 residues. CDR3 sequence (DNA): TGTGCCAGCAGCTCCGGGACACCCAACAATGAGCAGTTCTTC. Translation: CASSSGTPNNEQFF.

As DNA, the CDR3 is TGCAGTGCAGGGGGGAGCGAAGGGCTTGAGACCCAGTACTTC. This codes for CSAGGSEGLETQYF. V and J are TRBV20-1 and TRBJ2-5; D may correspond to TRBD1 or TRBD2 (6 bases each). Germline V lookup: CDR1 DFQATT, CDR2 SNEGSKA (reference sequence). This CDR3 has 14 amino acids. Trimming took 6 bases from V and 5 from J, leaving 19 bases between them.

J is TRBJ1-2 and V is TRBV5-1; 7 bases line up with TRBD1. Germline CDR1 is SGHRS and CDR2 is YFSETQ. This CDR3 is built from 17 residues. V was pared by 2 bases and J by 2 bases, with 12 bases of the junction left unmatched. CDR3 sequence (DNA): TGCGCCAGCAGCTTAAAAGGGATTCAGACAGGGAACTATGGCTACACCTTC. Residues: CASSLKGIQTGNYGYTF.

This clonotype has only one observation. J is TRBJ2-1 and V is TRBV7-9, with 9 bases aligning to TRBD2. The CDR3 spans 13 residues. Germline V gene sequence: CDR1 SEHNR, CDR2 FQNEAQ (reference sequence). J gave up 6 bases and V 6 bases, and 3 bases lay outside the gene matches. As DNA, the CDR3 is TGTGCCAGCAGGAATAGCGGGGGCAATGAGCAGTTCTTC. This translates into CASRNSGGNEQFF.

CDR3 sequence: CASSSRLAGRGNEQFF. The CDR3 nucleotides are TGTGCCAGCAGCTCCCGACTAGCGGGAAGGGGCAATGAGCAGTTCTTC. J is TRBJ2-1 and V is TRBV7-9; TRBD2 matches 11 bases. The CDR3 runs 16 residues. CDR1 and CDR2 from the germline V gene are SEHNR and FQNEAQ (reference sequence). With V trimmed by 4 bases and J by 6 bases, 8 bases remained unmatched.

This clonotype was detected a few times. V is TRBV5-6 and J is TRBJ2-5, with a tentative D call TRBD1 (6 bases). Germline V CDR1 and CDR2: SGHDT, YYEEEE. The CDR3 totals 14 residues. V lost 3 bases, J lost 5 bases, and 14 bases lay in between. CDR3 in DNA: TGTGCCAGCAGCTCCTGGGGACAAAGGGAGACCCAGTACTTC. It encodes CASSSWGQRETQYF.